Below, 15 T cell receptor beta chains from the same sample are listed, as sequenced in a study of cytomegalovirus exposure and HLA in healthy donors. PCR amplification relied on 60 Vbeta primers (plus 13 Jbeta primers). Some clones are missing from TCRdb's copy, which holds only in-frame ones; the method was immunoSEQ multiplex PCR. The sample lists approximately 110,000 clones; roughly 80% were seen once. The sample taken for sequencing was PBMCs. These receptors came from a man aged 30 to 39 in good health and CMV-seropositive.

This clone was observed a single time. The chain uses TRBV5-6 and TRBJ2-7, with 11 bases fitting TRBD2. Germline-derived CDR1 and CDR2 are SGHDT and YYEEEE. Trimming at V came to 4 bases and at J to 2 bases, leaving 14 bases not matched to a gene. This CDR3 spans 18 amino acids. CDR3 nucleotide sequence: TGTGCCAGCAGCGGACAGGGATCCCCACTAGCGGGGGCCTACGAGCAGTACTTC. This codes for CASSGQGSPLAGAYEQYF.

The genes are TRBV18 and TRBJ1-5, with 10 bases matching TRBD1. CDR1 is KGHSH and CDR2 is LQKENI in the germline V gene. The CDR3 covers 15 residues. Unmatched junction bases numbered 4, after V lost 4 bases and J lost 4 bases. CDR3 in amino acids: CASSLGQGGNQPQHF. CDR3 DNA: TGTGCCAGCTCACTAGGACAGGGGGGAAATCAGCCCCAGCATTTT.

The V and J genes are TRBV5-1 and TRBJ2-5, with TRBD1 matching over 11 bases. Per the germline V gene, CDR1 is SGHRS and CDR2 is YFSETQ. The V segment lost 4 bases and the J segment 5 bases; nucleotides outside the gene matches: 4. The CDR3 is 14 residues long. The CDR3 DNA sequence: TGCGCCAGCAGCCCCGGGACAGGGGGTGAGACCCAGTACTTC. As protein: CASSPGTGGETQYF.

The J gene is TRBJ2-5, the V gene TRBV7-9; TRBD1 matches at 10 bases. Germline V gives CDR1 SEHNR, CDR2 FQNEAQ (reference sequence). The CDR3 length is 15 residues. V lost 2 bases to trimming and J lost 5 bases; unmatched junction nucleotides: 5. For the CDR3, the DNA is TGTGCCAGCAGCTTAAGACAGGGGGCAGGGGAGACCCAGTACTTC. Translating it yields CASSLRQGAGETQYF.

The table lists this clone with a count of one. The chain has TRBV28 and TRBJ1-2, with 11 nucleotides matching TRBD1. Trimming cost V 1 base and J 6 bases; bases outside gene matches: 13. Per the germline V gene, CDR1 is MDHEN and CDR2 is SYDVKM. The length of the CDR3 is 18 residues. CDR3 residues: CASSLFSFGGQGVDGYTF. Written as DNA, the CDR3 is TGTGCCAGCAGTTTATTCTCCTTTGGGGGACAGGGGGTCGATGGCTACACCTTC.

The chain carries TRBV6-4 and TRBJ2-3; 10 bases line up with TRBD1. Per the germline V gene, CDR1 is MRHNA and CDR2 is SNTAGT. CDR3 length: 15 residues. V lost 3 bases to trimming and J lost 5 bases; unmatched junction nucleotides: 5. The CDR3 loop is CASSERDRGIDTQYF. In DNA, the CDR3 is TGTGCCAGCAGTGAAAGGGACAGGGGTATAGATACGCAGTATTTT.

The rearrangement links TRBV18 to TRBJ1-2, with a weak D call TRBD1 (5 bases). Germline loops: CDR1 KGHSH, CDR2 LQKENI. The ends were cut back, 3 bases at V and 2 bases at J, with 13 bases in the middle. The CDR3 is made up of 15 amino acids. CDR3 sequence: CASSPNRQINYGYTF. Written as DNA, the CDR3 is TGTGCCAGCTCACCGAACAGGCAGATAAACTATGGCTACACCTTC.

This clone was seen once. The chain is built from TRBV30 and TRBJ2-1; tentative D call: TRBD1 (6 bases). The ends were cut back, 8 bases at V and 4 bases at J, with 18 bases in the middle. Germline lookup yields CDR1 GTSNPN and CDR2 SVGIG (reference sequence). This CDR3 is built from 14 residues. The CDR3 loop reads CAGTGTQAYNEQFF. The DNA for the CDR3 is TGTGCCGGAACCGGGACACAGGCTTACAATGAGCAGTTCTTC.

The CDR3 loop is CASSRAGAGYGYTF. CDR3 in DNA: TGTGCCAGCAGTCGCGCAGGGGCAGGATATGGCTACACCTTC. The J gene is TRBJ1-2, the V gene TRBV28; weak D call: TRBD1 (6 bases). The CDR3 contains 14 residues. Germline values: CDR1 MDHEN, CDR2 SYDVKM. V gave up 5 bases and J gave up 5 bases, with 15 bases separating them.

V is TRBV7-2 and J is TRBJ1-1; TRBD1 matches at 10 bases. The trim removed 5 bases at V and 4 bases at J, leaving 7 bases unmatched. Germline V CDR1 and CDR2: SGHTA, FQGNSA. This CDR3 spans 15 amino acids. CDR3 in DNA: TGTGCCAGCAGCGCAGAGGGACAGGGGCTCACTGAAGCTTTCTTT. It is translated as CASSAEGQGLTEAFF.

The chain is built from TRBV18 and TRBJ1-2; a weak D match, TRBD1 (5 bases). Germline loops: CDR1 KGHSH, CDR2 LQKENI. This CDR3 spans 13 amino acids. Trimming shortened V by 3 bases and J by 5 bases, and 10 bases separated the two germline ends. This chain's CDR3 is CASSPGGGYGYTF. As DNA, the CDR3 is TGTGCCAGCTCACCCGGTGGGGGGTATGGCTACACCTTC.

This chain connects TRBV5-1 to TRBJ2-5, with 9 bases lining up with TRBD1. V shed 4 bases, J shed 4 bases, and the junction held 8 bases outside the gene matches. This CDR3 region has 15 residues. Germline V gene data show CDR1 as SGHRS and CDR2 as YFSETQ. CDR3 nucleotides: TGCGCCAGCAGCCTAACAGGGGGCGCGGGAGAGACCCAGTACTTC. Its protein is CASSLTGGAGETQYF.

Written as DNA, the CDR3 is TGTGCCAGCAGTTTACGGGGACAGGGGATTCAGCCCCAGCATTTT. Translation: CASSLRGQGIQPQHF. The chain employs TRBV28 and TRBJ1-5, with 10 bases identical to TRBD1. The CDR3 covers 15 residues. Losses at the gene ends were 2 bases for V and 6 bases for J; bases not matched to a gene: 4. Germline V gene lookup returns CDR1 MDHEN and CDR2 SYDVKM.

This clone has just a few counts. The CDR3 is CASSQIGGFVQFF. The CDR3 DNA follows: TGCGCCAGCAGCCAGATCGGGGGGTTCGTGCAGTTCTTC. This chain joins TRBV4-1 and TRBJ2-1; 7 nucleotides line up with TRBD2. The CDR3 loop spans 13 amino acids. The germline V gene has CDR1 MGHRA and CDR2 YSYEKL. Unmatched junction bases numbered 8, after V lost 3 bases and J lost 12 bases.

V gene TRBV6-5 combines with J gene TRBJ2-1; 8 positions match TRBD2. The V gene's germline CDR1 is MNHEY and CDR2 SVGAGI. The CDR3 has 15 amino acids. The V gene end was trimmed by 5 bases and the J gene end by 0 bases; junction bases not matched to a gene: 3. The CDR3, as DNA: TGTGCCAGCAGTCTAAGCGGGAGCTCCTACAATGAGCAGTTCTTC. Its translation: CASSLSGSSYNEQFF.